Each of the 17 T cell receptor beta chains below was sequenced from the same sample in a study of identical twins. TCRdb processed the 5' RACE reads anew with MiXCR; each CDR3 protein has one entry. The sample carries hundreds of thousands of distinct CDR3 sequences, 8.6% recorded once. These data were likewise used in another study, on yellow fever vaccine responses in identical twins.

The source material was PBMCs. The receptor source for this set is a woman aged 18-30 years in good health.

This clonotype was seen more than once but under ten times. The V call is TRBV5-1, the J call TRBJ2-7; 11 nucleotides align to TRBD2. Germline CDR1 and CDR2: SGHRS and YFSETQ. The CDR3 has 17 residues. V was clipped by 0 bases and J by 1 base; unmatched bases: 6. The CDR3 spells CASSLELAGDLSYEQYF. Written as DNA, the CDR3 is TGCGCCAGCAGCTTGGAACTAGCGGGAGACCTTTCCTACGAGCAGTACTTC. The complete variable domain, with remaining parts taken from reference TRBV5-1 and TRBJ2-7, reads KAGVTQTPRYLIKTRGQQVTLSCSPISGHRSVSWYQQTPGQGLQFLFEYFSETQRNKGNFPGRFSGRQFSNSRSEMNVSTLELGDSALYLCASSLELAGDLSYEQYFGPGTRLTVT.

This clonotype showed up just a few times. CDR3: CASSQEVGSYEQYF. The CDR3 nucleotides read TGTGCCAGCAGCCAAGAGGTGGGCTCCTACGAGCAGTACTTC. J is TRBJ2-7 and V is TRBV4-2, with D uncertain. V was clipped by 0 bases and J by 0 bases, with 6 bases between them. Germline loops: CDR1 LGHNA, CDR2 YNFKEQ. The CDR3 is 14 amino acids.

This clonotype was found a few times. This chain joins TRBV7-8 and TRBJ2-7; 7 positions agree with TRBD1. Trimming removed 2 bases from V and 2 bases from J; junction bases left unmatched: 9. The CDR3 has 16 residues. Germline values: CDR1 SGHVS, CDR2 FQNEAQ. The CDR3 nucleotides are TGTGCCAGCAGCTTATTCCCCCGGGACAGTACCTACGAGCAGTACTTC. It translates to CASSLFPRDSTYEQYF.

This clonotype was detected only a few times. The chain employs TRBV4-3 and TRBJ2-7, with TRBD1 as a possible D gene (6 bases). Germline V CDR1 and CDR2: LGHNA, YSLEER. This CDR3 spans 15 amino acids. Between the trimmed V and J ends, which lost 0 bases and 6 bases, there was a span of 15 bases. Here the CDR3 reads CASSQETTLQGEQYF. The CDR3 DNA reads TGCGCCAGCAGCCAAGAGACTACTCTACAGGGCGAGCAGTACTTC.

The table lists this clonotype with a few counts. CDR3 DNA sequence: TGCGCCAGCAGACCCCTGGGGGGAGGGCCGTCAAACATTCAGTACTTC. It encodes CASRPLGGGPSNIQYF. The V call is TRBV5-1, the J call TRBJ2-4, with TRBD2 matching over 7 bases. After removal of 5 bases from V and 6 bases from J, the junction contained 14 bases not matched to a gene. The CDR3 contains 16 residues. Germline-derived CDR1 and CDR2 are SGHRS and YFSETQ.

This clonotype was found many times. This rearrangement joins TRBV5-6 to TRBJ2-5; 11 bases fit TRBD2. J lost 1 base, V lost 2 bases, and 1 base had no gene match. Germline V gene sequence: CDR1 SGHDT, CDR2 YYEEEE. This CDR3 is built from 15 residues. CDR3 sequence: CASSFGTSGQETQYF. CDR3 nucleotide sequence: TGTGCCAGCAGCTTCGGGACTAGCGGCCAAGAGACCCAGTACTTC.

The CDR3 bases are TGTGCCAGCAGCCCTCGGACAGGTCCAAATGAAAAACTGTTTTTT. This sequence encodes CASSPRTGPNEKLFF. The V and J genes are TRBV9 and TRBJ1-4, with 7 bases matching TRBD1. The junction had 8 bases not matched to a gene; V was cut back by 4 bases and J by 5 bases. Germline CDR1 and CDR2: SGDLS and YYNGEE. The CDR3 is made up of 15 amino acids.

The CDR3 protein is CSAPLFSQGPYEKLFF. In nucleotides, the CDR3 is TGCAGTGCTCCCTTATTCTCACAGGGACCTTATGAAAAACTGTTTTTT. This chain links TRBV20-1 with TRBJ1-4; tentatively, D is TRBD1 (6 bases). Trimming removed 5 bases at V and 6 bases at J, with 22 bases between. Germline values: CDR1 DFQATT, CDR2 SNEGSKA (reference sequence). The length of the CDR3 is 16 residues.

This clonotype was counted a few times. V and J are TRBV7-8 and TRBJ2-1, with 7 bases that match TRBD1. Germline V lookup: CDR1 SGHVS, CDR2 FQNEAQ. The CDR3 consists of 16 residues. Trimming cost V 5 bases and J 1 base; bases outside gene matches: 8. The CDR3: CASSAHRGTSYNEQFF. In nucleotides, the CDR3 is TGTGCCAGCAGCGCCCACAGGGGTACTTCCTACAATGAGCAGTTCTTC.

Concerning this clonotype itself: An end of the junction differs from the germline gene, which may be a read error. The rearrangement uses TRBV12-3 or TRBV12-4 and TRBJ2-3, with D tentatively TRBD2 (6 bases). This CDR3 has 15 amino acids. DNA for the CDR3: TGTGCCAGCAGTGTAGCGGCACCTAGCACAGATACGCAGTATTTT. Protein product: CASSVAAPSTDTQYF.

The sample holds a few counts of this clonotype. The chain employs TRBV28 and TRBJ2-7, with 7 bases identical to TRBD2. The trim removed 4 bases at V and 8 bases at J, leaving 14 bases unmatched. The germline gives CDR1 MDHEN, CDR2 SYDVKM. The CDR3 is made up of 15 amino acids. CDR3 bases: TGTGCCAGCAGTTCCCGTGGCGGACTAGACAGACAGCAGTACTTC. As protein: CASSSRGGLDRQQYF.

There are many counts of this clonotype. This chain uses TRBV24-1 with TRBJ2-5, with D possibly matching TRBD1 (6 bases). The germline V gene has CDR1 KGHDR and CDR2 SFDVKD. CDR3 length: 15 amino acids. V gave up 5 bases and J gave up 2 bases, with 14 bases separating them. The CDR3 loop reads CATSAPQGKQETQYF. CDR3 DNA: TGTGCCACCAGTGCTCCTCAGGGGAAACAAGAGACCCAGTACTTC.

In this sample, this clonotype turned up a few times. V and J are TRBV12-3 or TRBV12-4 and TRBJ2-2; D might be TRBD1 (6 bases). This CDR3 has 15 amino acids. V lost 5 bases to trimming and J lost 1 base, with 11 bases between them. The CDR3, as DNA: TGTGCCAGCAGTCCCCAGGACAGGAACACCGGGGAGCTGTTTTTT. Translation gives CASSPQDRNTGELFF.

This clonotype appeared a few times. The V call is TRBV20-1, the J call TRBJ2-3; no definite D call. Looked up from germline, CDR1 is DFQATT and CDR2 is SNEGSKA (reference sequence). Trimming pared 0 bases from V and 6 bases from J, leaving 7 bases between. CDR3 length equals 12 residues. The CDR3: CSARDLRDTQYF. CDR3 nucleotides: TGCAGTGCTAGAGATCTTCGGGATACGCAGTATTTT.

The J gene is TRBJ2-7, the V gene TRBV18; 7 bases are shared with TRBD2. The CDR3 has 13 residues. Germline-derived CDR1 and CDR2 are KGHSH and LQKENI. V lost 6 bases, J lost 6 bases, and 8 bases stayed unmatched. CDR3 coding DNA: TGTGCCAGCTCCCCCGCCAGGGAGGGCGAGCAGTACTTC. Translation gives CASSPAREGEQYF. Full variable domain (missing parts from reference TRBV18 and TRBJ2-7): NAGVMQNPRHLVRRRGQEARLRCSPMKGHSHVYWYRQLPEEGLKFMVYLQKENIIDESGMPKERFSAEFPKEGPSILRIQQVVRGDSAAYFCASSPAREGEQYFGPGTRLTVT.

This sequence joins TRBV20-1 and TRBJ2-7, with unresolved D. Germline values: CDR1 DFQATT, CDR2 SNEGSKA (reference sequence). The V end lost 0 bases, the J end lost 3 bases, and 9 bases lay between the germline ends. The CDR3 totals 13 residues. CDR3 in DNA: TGCAGTGCTAGAGACTCGCGGAGCTACGAGCAGTACTTC. It codes for CSARDSRSYEQYF.

In regard to this clonotype: Given a much more abundant clone one base away, this may be a read error. The conserved phenylalanine or tryptophan normally closing the CDR3 is absent here, so this likely arose from a read error. J is TRBJ2-7 and V is TRBV10-3; 7 bases match TRBD2. The germline V gene has CDR1 ENHRY and CDR2 SYGVKD. The CDR3 is made up of 15 amino acids. The trim removed 6 bases at V and 1 base at J, leaving 9 bases unmatched. The CDR3 reads CAISPLKGLSYEQYL. The DNA for the CDR3 is TGTGCCATCAGCCCCCTTAAGGGACTATCCTACGAGCAGTACCTC.